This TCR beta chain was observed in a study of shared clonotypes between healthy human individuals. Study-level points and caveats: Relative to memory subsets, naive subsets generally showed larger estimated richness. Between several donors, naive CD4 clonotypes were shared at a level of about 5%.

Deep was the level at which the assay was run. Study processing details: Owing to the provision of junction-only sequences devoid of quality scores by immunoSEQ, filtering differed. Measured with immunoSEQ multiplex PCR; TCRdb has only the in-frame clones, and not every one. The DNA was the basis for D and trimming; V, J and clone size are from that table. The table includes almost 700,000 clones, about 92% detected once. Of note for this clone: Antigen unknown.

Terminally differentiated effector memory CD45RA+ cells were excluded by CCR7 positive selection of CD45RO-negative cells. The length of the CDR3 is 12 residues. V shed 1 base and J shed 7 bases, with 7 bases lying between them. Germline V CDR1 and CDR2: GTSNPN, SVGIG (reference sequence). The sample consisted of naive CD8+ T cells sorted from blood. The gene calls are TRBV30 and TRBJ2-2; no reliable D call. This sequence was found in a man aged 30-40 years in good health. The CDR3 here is CAWSGVDGELFF. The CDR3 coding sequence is TGTGCCTGGAGTGGTGTGGACGGGGAGCTGTTTTTT.